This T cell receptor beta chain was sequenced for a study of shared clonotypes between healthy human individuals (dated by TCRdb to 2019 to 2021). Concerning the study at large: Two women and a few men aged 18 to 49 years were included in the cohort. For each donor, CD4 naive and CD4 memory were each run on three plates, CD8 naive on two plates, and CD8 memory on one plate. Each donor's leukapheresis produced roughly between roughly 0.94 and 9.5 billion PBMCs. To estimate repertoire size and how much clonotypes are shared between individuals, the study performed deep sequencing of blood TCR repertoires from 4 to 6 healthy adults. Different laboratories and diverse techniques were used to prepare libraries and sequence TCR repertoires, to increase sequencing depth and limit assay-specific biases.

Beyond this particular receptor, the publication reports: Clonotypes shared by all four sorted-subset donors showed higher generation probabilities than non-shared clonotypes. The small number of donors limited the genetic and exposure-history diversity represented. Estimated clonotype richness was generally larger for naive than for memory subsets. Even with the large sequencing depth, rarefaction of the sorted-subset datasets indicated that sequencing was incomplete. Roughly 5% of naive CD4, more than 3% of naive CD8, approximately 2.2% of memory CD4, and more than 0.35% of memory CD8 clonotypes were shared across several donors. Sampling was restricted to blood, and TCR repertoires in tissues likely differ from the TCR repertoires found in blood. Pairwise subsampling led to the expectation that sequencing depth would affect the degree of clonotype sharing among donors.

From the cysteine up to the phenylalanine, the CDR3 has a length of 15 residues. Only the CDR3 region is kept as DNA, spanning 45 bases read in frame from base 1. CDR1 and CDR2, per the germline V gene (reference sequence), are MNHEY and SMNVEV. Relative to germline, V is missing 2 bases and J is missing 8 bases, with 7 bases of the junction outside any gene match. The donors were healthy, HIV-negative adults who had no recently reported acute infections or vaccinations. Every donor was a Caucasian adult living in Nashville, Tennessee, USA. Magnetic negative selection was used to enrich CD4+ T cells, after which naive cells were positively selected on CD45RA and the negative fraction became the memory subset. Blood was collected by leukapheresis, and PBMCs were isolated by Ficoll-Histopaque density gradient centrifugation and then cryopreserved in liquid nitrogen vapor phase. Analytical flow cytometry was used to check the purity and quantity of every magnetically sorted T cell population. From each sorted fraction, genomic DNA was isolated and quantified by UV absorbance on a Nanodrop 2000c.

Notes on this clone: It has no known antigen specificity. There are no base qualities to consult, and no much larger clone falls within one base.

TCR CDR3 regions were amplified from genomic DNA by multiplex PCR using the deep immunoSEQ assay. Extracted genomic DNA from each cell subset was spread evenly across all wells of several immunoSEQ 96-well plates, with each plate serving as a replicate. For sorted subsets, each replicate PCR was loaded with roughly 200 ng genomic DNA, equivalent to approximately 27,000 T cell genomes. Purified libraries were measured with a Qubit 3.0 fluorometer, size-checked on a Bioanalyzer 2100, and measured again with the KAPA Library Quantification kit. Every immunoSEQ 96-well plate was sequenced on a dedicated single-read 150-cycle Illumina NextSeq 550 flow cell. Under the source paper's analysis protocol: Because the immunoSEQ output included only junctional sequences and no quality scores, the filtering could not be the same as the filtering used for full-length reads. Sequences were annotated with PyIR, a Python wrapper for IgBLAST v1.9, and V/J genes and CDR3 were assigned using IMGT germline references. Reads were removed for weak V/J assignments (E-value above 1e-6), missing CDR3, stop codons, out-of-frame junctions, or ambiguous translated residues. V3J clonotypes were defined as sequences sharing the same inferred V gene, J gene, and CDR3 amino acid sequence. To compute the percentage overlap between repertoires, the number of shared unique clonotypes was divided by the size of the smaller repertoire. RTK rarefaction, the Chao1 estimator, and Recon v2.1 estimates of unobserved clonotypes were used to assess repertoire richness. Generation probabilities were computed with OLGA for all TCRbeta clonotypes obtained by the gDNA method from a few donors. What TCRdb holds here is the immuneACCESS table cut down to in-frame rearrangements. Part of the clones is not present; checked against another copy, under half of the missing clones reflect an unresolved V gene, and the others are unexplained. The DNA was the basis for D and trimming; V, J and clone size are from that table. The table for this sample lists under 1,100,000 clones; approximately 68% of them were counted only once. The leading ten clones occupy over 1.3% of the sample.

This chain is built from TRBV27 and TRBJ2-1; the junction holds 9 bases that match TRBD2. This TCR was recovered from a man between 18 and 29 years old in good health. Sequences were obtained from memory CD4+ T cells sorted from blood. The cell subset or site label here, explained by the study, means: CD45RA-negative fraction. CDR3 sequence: CASSLVAGGPYEQFF. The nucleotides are TGTGCCAGCAGTTTAGTGGCGGGAGGGCCGTATGAGCAGTTCTTC.